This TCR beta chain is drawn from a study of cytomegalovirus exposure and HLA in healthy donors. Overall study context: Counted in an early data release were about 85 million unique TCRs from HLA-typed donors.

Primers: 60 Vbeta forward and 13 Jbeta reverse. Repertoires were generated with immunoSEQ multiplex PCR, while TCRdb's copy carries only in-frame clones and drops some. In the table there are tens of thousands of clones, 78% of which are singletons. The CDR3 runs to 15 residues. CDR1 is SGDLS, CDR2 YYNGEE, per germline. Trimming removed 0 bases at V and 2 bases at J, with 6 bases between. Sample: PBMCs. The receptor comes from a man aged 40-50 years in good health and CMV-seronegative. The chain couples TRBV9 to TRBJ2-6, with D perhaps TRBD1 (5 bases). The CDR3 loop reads CASSVEGAGANVLTF. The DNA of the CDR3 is TGTGCCAGCAGCGTAGAAGGGGCTGGGGCCAACGTCCTGACTTTC.